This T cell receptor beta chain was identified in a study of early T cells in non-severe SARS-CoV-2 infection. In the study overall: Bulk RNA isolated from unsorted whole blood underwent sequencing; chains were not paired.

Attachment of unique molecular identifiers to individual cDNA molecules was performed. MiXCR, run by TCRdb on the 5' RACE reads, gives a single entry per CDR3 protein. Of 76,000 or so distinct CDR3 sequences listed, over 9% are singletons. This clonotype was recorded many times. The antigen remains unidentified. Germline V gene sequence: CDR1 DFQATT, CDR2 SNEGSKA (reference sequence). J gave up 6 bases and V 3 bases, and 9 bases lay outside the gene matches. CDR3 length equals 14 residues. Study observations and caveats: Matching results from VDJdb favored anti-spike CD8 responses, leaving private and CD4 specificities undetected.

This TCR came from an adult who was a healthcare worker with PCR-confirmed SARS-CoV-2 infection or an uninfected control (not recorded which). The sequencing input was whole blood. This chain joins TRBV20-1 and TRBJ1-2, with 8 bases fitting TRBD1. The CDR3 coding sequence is TGCAGTGCTAGCGCCCTGGACAGGGACAATGGCTACACCTTC. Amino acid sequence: CSASALDRDNGYTF.